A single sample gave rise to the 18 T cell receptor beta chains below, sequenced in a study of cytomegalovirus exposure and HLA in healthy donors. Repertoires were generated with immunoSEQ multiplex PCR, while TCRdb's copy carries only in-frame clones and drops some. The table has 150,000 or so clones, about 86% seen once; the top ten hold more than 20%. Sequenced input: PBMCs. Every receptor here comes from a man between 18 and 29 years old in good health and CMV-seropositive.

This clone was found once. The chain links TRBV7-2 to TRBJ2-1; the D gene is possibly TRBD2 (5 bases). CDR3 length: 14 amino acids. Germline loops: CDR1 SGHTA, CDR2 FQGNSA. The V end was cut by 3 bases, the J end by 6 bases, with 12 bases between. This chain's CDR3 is CASSFNNGVNEQFF. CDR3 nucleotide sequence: TGTGCCAGCAGCTTTAACAACGGGGTCAATGAGCAGTTCTTC.

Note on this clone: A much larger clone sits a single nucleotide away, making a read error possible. CDR3 in DNA: TGTGCCAGCAGCGGGGGACAGGGGAACACTGAAGCTTTCTTT. Its protein product is CASSGGQGNTEAFF. This chain uses TRBV7-9 with TRBJ1-1; 9 nucleotides agree with TRBD1. CDR3 length: 14 amino acids. Germline V gene sequence: CDR1 SEHNR, CDR2 FQNEAQ (reference sequence). J lost 1 base, V lost 5 bases, and 2 bases had no gene match.

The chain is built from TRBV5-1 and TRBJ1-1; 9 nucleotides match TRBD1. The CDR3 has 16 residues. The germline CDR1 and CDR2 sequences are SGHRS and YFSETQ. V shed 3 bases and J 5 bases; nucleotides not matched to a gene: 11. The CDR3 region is CASSSRQGGKGTEAFF. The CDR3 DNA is TGCGCCAGCAGCTCCAGACAGGGGGGGAAGGGTACTGAAGCTTTCTTT.

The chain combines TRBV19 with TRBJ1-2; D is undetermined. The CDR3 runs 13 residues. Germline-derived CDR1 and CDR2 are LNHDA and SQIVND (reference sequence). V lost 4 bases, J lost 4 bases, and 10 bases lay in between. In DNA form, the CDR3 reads TGTGCCAGTAGTAGTGTACGGAGCTATGGCTACACCTTC. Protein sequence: CASSSVRSYGYTF.

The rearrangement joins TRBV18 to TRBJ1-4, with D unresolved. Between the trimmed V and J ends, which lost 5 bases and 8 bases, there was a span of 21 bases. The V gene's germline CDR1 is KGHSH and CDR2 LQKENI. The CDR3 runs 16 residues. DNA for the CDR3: TGTGCCAGCTCAGCCGGGTCTCGTAAAAACGCGGAAAAACTGTTTTTT. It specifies CASSAGSRKNAEKLFF.

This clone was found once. The CDR3 nucleotides are TGTGCCAGCAGTTCGCAGACAGGGTACAATGAGCAGTTCTTC. It is translated as CASSSQTGYNEQFF. The chain combines TRBV6-5 with TRBJ2-1; 7 bases match TRBD1. The CDR3 runs 14 residues. Germline loops: CDR1 MNHEY, CDR2 SVGAGI. J gave up 4 bases and V 4 bases, and 4 bases lay outside the gene matches.

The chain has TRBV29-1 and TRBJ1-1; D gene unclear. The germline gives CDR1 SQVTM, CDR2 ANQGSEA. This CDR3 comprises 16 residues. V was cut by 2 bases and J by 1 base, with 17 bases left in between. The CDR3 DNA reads TGCAGCGTTGAATCAGCGTCGGCGGGCAGGAACACTGAAGCTTTCTTT. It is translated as CSVESASAGRNTEAFF.

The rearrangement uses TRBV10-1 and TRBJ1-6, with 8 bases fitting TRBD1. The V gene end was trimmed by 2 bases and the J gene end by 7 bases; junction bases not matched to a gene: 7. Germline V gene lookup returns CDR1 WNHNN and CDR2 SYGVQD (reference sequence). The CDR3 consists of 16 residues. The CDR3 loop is CASSEVDREENSPLHF. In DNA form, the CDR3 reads TGCGCCAGCAGTGAGGTGGACAGGGAAGAGAATTCACCCCTCCACTTT.

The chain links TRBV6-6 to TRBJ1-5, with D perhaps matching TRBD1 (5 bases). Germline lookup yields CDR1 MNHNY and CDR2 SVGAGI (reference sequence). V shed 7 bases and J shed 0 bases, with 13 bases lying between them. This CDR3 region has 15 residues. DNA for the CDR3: TGTGCCAGCACCCTGGCGGGGGTTAGCAATCAGCCCCAGCATTTT. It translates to CASTLAGVSNQPQHF.

DNA of the CDR3: TGTGCCAGCAGTTCGACAGGGGCGAACACTGAAGCTTTCTTT. Protein: CASSSTGANTEAFF. This chain links TRBV6-5 with TRBJ1-1; TRBD1 matches 8 bases. The CDR3 consists of 14 residues. V lost 4 bases and J lost 1; bases outside the gene matches: 2. CDR1 is MNHEY, CDR2 SVGAGI, per germline.

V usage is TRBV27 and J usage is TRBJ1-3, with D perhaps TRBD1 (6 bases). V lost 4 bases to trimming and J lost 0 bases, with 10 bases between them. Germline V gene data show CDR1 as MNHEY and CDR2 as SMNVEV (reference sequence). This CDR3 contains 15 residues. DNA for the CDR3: TGTGCCAGCAGTTCCTACAGGGACTCTGGAAACACCATATATTTT. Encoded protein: CASSSYRDSGNTIYF.

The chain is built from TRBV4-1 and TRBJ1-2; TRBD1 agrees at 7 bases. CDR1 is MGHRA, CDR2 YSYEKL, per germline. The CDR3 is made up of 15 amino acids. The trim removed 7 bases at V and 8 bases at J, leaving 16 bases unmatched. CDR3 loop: CASTLKPRDSRGYTF. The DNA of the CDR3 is TGCGCCAGCACCCTAAAACCCCGGGACAGTCGCGGCTACACCTTC.

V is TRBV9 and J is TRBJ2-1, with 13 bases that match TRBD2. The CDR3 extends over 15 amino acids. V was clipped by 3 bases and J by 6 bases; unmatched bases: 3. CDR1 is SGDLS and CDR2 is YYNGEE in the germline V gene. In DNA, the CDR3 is TGTGCCAGCAGCGCAGGACTAGCGGGAGTCAATGAGCAGTTCTTC. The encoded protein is CASSAGLAGVNEQFF.

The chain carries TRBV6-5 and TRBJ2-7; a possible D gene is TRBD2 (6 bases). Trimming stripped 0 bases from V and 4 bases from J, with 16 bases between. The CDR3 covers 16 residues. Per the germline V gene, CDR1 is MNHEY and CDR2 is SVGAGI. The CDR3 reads CASSYSNFGGRYEQYF. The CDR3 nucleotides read TGTGCCAGCAGTTACTCGAATTTCGGGGGAAGGTACGAGCAGTACTTC.

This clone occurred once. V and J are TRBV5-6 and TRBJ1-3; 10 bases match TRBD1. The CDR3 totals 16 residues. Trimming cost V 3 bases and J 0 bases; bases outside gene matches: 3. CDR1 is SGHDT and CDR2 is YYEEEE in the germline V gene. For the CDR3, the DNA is TGTGCCAGCAGCTGGGGACAGGGGCTCTCTGGAAACACCATATATTTT. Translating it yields CASSWGQGLSGNTIYF.

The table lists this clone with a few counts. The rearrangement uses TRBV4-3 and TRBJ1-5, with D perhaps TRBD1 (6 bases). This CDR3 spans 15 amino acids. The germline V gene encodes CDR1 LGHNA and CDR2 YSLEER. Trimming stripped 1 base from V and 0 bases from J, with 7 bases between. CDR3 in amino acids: CASSQARGSNQPQHF. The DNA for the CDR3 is TGCGCCAGCAGCCAAGCCAGGGGTAGCAATCAGCCCCAGCATTTT.

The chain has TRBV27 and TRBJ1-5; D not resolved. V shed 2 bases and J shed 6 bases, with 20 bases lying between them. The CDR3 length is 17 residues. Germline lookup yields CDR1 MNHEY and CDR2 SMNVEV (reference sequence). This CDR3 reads CASSLDPGSRPRQPQHF. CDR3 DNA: TGTGCCAGCAGTTTAGACCCTGGGTCCAGGCCACGTCAGCCCCAGCATTTT.

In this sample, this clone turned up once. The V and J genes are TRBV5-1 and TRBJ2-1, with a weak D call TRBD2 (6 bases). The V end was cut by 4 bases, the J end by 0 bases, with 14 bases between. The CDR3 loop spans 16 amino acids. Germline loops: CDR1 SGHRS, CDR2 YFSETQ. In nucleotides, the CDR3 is TGCGCCAGCAGCGGCGGGACCCCAAGCTCCTACAATGAGCAGTTCTTC. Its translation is CASSGGTPSSYNEQFF.